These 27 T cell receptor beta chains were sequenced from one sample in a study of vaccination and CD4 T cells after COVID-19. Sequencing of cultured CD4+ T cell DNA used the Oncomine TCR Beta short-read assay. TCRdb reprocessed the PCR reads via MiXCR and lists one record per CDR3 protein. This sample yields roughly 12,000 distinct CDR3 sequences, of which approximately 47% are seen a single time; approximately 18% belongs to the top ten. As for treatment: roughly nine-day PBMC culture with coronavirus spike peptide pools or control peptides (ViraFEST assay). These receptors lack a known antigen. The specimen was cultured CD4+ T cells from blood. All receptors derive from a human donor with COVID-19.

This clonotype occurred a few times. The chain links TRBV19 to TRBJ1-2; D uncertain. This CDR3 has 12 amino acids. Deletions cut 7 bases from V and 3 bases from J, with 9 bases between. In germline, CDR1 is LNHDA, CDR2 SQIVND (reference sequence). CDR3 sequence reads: CASNSGYYGYTF. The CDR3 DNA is TGTGCCAGTAACAGTGGATACTATGGCTACACCTTC.

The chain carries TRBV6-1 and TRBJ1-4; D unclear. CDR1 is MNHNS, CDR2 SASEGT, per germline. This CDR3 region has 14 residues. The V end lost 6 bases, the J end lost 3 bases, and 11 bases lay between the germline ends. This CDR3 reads CASRGRAANEKLFF. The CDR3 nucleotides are TGTGCCAGCAGGGGCCGGGCTGCTAATGAAAAACTGTTTTTT.

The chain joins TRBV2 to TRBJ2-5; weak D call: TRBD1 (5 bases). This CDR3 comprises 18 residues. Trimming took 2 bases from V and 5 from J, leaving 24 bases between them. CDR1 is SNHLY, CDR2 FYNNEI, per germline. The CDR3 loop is CASSERPKGAPGRETQYF. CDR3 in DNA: TGTGCCAGCAGTGAAAGGCCAAAAGGGGCCCCAGGGCGGGAGACCCAGTACTTC.

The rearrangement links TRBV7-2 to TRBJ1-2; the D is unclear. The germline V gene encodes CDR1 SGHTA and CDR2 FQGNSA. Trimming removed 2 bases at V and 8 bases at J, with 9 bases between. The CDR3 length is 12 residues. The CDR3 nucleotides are TGTGCCAGCAGCTTATGGAGTGGAGGCTACACCTTC. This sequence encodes CASSLWSGGYTF.

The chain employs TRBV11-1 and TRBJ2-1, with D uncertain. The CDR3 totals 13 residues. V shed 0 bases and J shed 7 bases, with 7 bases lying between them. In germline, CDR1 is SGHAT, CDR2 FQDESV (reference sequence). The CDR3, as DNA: TGTGCCAGCAGCTTAGCTCCCAGAAATGAGCAGTTCTTC. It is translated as CASSLAPRNEQFF.

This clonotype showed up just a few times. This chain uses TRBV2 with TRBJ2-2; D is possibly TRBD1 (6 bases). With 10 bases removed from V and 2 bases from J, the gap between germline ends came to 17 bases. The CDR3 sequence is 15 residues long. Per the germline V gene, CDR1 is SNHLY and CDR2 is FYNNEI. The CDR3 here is CAINRVILNTGELFF. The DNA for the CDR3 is TGTGCCATCAACAGGGTGATACTCAACACCGGGGAGCTGTTTTTT.

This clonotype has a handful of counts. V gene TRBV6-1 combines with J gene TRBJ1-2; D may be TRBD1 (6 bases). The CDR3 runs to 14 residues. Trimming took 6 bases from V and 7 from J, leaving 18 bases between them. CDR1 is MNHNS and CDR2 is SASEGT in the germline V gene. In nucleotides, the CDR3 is TGTGCCAGCAGCCTTACAGGGAGGAAGCCTGGCTACACCTTC. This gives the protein CASSLTGRKPGYTF.

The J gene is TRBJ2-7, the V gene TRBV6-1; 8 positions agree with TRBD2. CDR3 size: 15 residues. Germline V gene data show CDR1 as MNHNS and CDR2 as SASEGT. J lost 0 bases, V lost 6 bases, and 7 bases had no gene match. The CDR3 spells CASSRERGYSYEQYF. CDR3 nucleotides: TGTGCCAGCAGCAGGGAGCGGGGGTACTCCTACGAGCAGTACTTC.

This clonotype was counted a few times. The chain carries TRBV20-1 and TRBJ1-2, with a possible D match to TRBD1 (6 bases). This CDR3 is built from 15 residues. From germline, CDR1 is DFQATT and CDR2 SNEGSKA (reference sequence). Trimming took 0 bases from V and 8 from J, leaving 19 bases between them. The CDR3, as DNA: TGCAGTGCTAGAGATCTACCAGGGGCCCCATGGGGCTACACCTTC. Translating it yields CSARDLPGAPWGYTF.

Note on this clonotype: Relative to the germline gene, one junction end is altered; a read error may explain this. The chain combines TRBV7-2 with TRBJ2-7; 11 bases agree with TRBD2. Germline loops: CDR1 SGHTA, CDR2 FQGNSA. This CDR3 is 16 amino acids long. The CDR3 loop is CVSSLASGGYLTEQYF. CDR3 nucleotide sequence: TGTGTCAGCAGCTTAGCTAGCGGGGGGTACTTAACCGAGCAGTACTTC.

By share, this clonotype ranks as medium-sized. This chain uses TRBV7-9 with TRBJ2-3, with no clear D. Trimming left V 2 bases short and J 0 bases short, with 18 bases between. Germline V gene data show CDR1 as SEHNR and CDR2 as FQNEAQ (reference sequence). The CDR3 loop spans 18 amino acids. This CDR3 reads CASSLTSRSGASTDTQYF. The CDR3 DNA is TGTGCCAGCAGCTTAACATCTCGGTCAGGTGCGAGCACAGATACGCAGTATTTT.

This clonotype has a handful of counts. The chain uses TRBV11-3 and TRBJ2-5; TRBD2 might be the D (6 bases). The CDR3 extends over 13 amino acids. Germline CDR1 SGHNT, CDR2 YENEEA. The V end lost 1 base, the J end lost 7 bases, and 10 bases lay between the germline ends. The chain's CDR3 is CASSLVRGGTQYF. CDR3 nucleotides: TGTGCCAGCAGCTTAGTAAGGGGAGGGACCCAGTACTTC.

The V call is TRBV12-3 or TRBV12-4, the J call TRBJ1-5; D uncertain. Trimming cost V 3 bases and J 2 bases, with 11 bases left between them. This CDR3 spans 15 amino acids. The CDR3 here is CASSFPGRGNQPQHF. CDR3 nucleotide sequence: TGTGCCAGCAGTTTCCCCGGGAGGGGCAATCAGCCCCAGCATTTT.

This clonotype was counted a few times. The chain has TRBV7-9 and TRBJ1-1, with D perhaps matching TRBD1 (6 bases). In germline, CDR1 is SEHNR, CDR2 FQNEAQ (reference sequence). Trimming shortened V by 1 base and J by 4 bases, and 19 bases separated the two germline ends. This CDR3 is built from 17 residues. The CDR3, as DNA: TGTGCCAGCAGCTTAGGGTTTTACAGGGAAGAGGGCACTGAAGCTTTCTTT. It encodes CASSLGFYREEGTEAFF.

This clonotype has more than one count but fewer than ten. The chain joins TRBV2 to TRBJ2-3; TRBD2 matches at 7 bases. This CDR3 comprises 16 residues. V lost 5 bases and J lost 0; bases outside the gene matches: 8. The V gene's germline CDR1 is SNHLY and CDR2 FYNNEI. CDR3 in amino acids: CASSPLSGVSTDTQYF. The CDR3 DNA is TGTGCCAGCAGTCCCTTAAGCGGGGTTAGCACAGATACGCAGTATTTT.

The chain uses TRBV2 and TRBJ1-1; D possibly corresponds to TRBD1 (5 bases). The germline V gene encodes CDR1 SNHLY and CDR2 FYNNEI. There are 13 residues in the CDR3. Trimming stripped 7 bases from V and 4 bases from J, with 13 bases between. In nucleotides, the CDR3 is TGTGCCAGCATTGGAGACAGTGCCACTGAAGCTTTCTTT. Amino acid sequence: CASIGDSATEAFF.

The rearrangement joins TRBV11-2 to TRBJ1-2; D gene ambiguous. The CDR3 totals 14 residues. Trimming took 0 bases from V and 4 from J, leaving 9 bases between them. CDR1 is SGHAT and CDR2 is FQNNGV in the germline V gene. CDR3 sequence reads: CASSLEGRTYGYTF. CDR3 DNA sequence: TGTGCCAGCAGCTTAGAGGGCAGGACCTATGGCTACACCTTC.

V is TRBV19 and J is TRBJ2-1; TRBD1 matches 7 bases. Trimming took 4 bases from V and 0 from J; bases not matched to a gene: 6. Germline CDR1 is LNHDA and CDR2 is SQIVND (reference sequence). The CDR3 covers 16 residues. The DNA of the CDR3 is TGTGCCAGTAGTAGGTCAGGGGGACCCTCCTACAATGAGCAGTTCTTC. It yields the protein CASSRSGGPSYNEQFF.

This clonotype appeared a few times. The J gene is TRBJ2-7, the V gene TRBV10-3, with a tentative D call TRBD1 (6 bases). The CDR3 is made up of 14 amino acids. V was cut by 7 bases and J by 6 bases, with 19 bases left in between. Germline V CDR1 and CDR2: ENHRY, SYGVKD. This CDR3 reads CAINGDRIMAEQYF. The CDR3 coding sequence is TGTGCCATCAATGGCGACAGGATAATGGCCGAGCAGTACTTC.

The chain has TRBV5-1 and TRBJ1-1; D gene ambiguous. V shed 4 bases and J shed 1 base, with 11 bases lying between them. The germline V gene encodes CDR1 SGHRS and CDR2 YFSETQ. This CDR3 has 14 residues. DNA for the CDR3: TGCGCCAGCAGCACAGACACGCCGAACACTGAAGCTTTCTTT. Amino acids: CASSTDTPNTEAFF.

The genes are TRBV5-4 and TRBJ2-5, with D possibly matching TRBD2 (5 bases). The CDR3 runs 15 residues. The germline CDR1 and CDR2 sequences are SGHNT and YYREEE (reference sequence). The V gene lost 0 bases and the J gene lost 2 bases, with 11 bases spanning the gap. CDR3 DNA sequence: TGTGCCAGCAGCTTGGCCCGGGAACTACAAGAGACCCAGTACTTC. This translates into CASSLARELQETQYF. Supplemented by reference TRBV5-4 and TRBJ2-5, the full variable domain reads ETGVTQSPTHLIKTRGQQVTLRCSSQSGHNTVSWYQQALGQGPQFIFQYYREEENGRGNFPPRFSGLQFPNYSSELNVNALELDDSALYLCASSLARELQETQYFGPGTRLLVL.

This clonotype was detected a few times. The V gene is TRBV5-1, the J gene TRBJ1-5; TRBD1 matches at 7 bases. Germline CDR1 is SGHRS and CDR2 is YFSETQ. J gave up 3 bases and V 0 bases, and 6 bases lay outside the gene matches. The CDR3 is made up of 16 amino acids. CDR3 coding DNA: TGCGCCAGCAGCTTGGCCGGGACAGAGCCCAATCAGCCCCAGCATTTT. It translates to CASSLAGTEPNQPQHF.

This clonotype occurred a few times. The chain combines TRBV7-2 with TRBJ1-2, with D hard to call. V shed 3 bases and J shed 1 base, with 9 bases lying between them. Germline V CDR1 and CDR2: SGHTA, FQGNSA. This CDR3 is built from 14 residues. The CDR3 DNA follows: TGTGCCAGCAGCTTGAGAGCCGTTAACTATGGCTACACCTTC. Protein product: CASSLRAVNYGYTF.

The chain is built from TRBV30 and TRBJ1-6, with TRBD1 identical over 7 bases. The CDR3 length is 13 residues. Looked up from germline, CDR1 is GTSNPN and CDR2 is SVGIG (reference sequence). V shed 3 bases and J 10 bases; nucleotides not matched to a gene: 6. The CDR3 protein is CAWRGAGGSPLHF. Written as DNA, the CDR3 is TGTGCCTGGAGGGGGGCAGGGGGGTCACCCCTCCACTTT.

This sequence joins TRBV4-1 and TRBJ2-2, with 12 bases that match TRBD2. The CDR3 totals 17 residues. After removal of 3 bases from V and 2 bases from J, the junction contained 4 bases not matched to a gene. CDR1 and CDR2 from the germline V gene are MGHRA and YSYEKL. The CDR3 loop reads CASSHASGGANTGELFF. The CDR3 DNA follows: TGCGCCAGCAGCCACGCTAGCGGGGGGGCTAACACCGGGGAGCTGTTTTTT.

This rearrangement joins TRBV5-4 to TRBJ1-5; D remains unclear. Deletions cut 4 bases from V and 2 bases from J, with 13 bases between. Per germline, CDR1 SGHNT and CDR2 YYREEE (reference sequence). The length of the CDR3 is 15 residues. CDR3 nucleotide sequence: TGTGCCAGCAGCCGGGGAGGGAAGGGCAATCAGCCCCAGCATTTT. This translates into CASSRGGKGNQPQHF. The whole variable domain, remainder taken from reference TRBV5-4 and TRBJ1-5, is ETGVTQSPTHLIKTRGQQVTLRCSSQSGHNTVSWYQQALGQGPQFIFQYYREEENGRGNFPPRFSGLQFPNYSSELNVNALELDDSALYLCASSRGGKGNQPQHFGDGTRLSIL.

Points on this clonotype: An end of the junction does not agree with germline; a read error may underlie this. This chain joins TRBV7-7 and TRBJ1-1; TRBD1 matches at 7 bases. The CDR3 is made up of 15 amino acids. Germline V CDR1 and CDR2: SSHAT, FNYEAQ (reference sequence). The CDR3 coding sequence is TGTGCTAGCAGTCCTTTCCAGGGGGTGGGCACTGAAGCTTTCTTT. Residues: CASSPFQGVGTEAFF. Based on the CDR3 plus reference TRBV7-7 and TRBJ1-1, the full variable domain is GAGVSQSPRYKVTKRGQDVTLRCDPISSHATLYWYQQALGQGPEFLTYFNYEAQPDKSGLPSDRFSAERPEGSISTLTIQRTEQRDSAMYRCASSPFQGVGTEAFFGQGTRLTVV.